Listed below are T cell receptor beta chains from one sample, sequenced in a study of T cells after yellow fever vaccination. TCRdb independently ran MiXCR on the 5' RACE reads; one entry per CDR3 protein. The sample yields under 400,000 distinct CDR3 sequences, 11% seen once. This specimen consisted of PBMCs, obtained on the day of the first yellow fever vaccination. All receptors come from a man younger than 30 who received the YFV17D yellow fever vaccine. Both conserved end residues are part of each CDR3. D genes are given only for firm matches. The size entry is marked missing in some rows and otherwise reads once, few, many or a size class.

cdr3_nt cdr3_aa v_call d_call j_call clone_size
TGTGCCAGCAGCCGGGGGACAGATAATTCACCCCTCCACTTT CASSRGTDNSPLHF TRBV5-4 TRBD1 TRBJ1-6 few
TGTGCCAGCAGCTTAGCTCCGGAGGGGCCTCAGCCCCAGCATTTT CASSLAPEGPQPQHF TRBV9 . TRBJ1-5 .
TGCGCCAGCTCCGGACTAGCGGGGGTTCCCGGGGAGCTGTTTTTT CASSGLAGVPGELFF TRBV4-3 TRBD2 TRBJ2-2 .
TGTGCCAGCAGTTCAAACATTAAGGAGACCCAGTACTTC CASSSNIKETQYF TRBV6-5 . TRBJ2-5 few
TGCGCCAGCAGCCTACGTGGGGGGAGGGGCACTGAAGCTTTCTTT CASSLRGGRGTEAFF TRBV5-1 . TRBJ1-1 few
TGTGCCAGCAGTACACAAAGATCAGATACGCAGTATTTT CASSTQRSDTQYF TRBV12-3/TRBV12-4 . TRBJ2-3 few
TGTGCCAGCAGCTTAAAACGCCGGAACACCGGGGAGCTGTTTTTT CASSLKRRNTGELFF TRBV7-9 . TRBJ2-2 few
TGTGCCAGCAGGTGGCGGGGGGCCAAACTGACAGATACGCAGTATTTT CASRWRGAKLTDTQYF TRBV6-1 TRBD2 TRBJ2-3 .
TGCGCCAGCAGCTTGGGGGGGGTCTCCTACAATGAGCAGTTCTTC CASSLGGVSYNEQFF TRBV5-1 . TRBJ2-1 many
TGCGCCAGCAGCCAAGAGGGCAGGGGGCTCGATGGCTACACCTTC CASSQEGRGLDGYTF TRBV4-3 TRBD1 TRBJ1-2 few
TGTGCCAGCAGTTTAAGAGGACTAGCGGGGGGGCCAACAGATACGCAGTATTTT CASSLRGLAGGPTDTQYF TRBV12-3/TRBV12-4 TRBD2 TRBJ2-3 few
TGTGCCAGCAGTCATTCCGGGACAGGGAGAGAGACCCAGTACTTC CASSHSGTGRETQYF TRBV6-1 TRBD1 TRBJ2-5 .
TGCAGCGTTGGGGGGCGGTTTCTCGAGCAGTTCTTC CSVGGRFLEQFF TRBV29-1 . TRBJ2-1 few
TGTGCCAGCACCAACGGCGGGGGGGGCGGGAATGAGCAGTTCTTC CASTNGGGGGNEQFF TRBV12-3/TRBV12-4 TRBD2 TRBJ2-1 .
TGTGCCAGCAGTCGCGGAGGACAGGGAAGTCAGCCCCAGCATTTT CASSRGGQGSQPQHF TRBV6-2/TRBV6-3 TRBD1 TRBJ1-5 few
TGTGCCAGCAGCTCATTGACAGGGCCCTACGAGCAGTACTTC CASSSLTGPYEQYF TRBV11-2 TRBD1 TRBJ2-7 few
TGCAGTGCTAGAGTTAGGGGAAAGAGGACAGATACGCAGTATTTT CSARVRGKRTDTQYF TRBV20-1 . TRBJ2-3 few